Included here is one TCR beta chain sequence, with context. Its cognate antigen is unknown. At one of its ends the junction is not consistent with the germline gene, which may arise from a read error. Sampling of bone marrow took place during active disease in every patient. From approximately 430 ng of RNA, a library with molecular barcoded alpha/delta and beta/gamma adaptors was made. Via MiXCR, TCRdb re-called the reads, giving one row per CDR3 protein. The table includes approximately 37,000 distinct CDR3 sequences, approximately 14% detected once. The CDR3 has 15 residues. The data are from a study of read filtering for tumor transcriptome and immune sequencing. Looking at the study overall: Among patients, approximately 17 were male and around 13 female, aged roughly 47 to 90 (mean about 70). TCR-mapped reads were about 4.05 to 10.27 million with IR-seq versus 85 to 1273 with RNA-seq. Study-wide findings and caveats: Without single-read clonotypes, shared clonotype proportions correlated more between IR-seq and RNA-seq.

Source material: a population of CD138-negative cells sorted from bone marrow. The chain couples TRBV12-3 or TRBV12-4 to TRBJ2-2; 7 bases line up with TRBD1. The TCR sequence derives from a donor aged 40 or older with multiple myeloma. The CDR3 DNA reads as TGTGCCAGCAGCCCGACAGGGAAGTACACCGGGGTGCTGTTTTTT. Translated: CASSPTGKYTGVLFF.